This T cell receptor (beta chain) was obtained from a study of neurological immune-mediated disorders. Overall study results and limits: No CDR3 amino acid sequences recurred among expanded clones across subjects, suggesting private repertoires in all groups.

Each TCR transcript was tagged with a 10-nucleotide random UMI during 5'RACE. Using its own MiXCR run on the 5' RACE reads, TCRdb lists one record per CDR3 protein. The sample lists about 46,000 distinct CDR3 sequences; under 2% were seen once. This CDR3 contains 10 residues. This clonotype was counted many times. What it binds is not known. An end of the junction differs from the germline gene, which may be a read error. The clonotype comes from a woman aged 35 to 49 with multiple sclerosis. Sequences were obtained from PBMCs. The rearrangement uses TRBV12-3 or TRBV12-4 and TRBJ2-3; D not certain. The CDR3 sequence: CASSLSQNNF. The CDR3 DNA sequence: TGTGCCAGCAGTTTAAGCCAGAATAATTTT.